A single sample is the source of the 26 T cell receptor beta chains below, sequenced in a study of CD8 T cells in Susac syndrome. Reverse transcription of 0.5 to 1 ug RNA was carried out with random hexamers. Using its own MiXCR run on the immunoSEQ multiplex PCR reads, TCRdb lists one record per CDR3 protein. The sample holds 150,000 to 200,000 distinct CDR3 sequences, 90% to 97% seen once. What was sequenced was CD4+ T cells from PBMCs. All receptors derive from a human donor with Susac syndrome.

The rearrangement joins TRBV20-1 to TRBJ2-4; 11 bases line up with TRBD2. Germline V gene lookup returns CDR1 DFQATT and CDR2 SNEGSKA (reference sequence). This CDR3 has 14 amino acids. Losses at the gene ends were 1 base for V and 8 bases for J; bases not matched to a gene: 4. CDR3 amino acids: CSARGTSGSDIQYF. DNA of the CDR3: TGCAGTGCTAGAGGGACTAGCGGGTCGGACATTCAGTACTTC.

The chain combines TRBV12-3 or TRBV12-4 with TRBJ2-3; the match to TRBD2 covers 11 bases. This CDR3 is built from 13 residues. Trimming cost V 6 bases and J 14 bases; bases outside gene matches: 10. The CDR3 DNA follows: TGTGCCAGCAGCCCTGGTAGCGGGGGGGCCGGGTATTTT. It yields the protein CASSPGSGGAGYF.

The CDR3: CASSKTGTGVHEQYF. In DNA, the CDR3 is TGTGCCAGCAGCAAGACCGGGACAGGGGTCCACGAGCAGTACTTC. The chain employs TRBV5-4 and TRBJ2-7; TRBD1 matches at 10 bases. The CDR3 consists of 15 residues. With V trimmed by 4 bases and J by 5 bases, 9 bases remained unmatched. Germline CDR1 and CDR2: SGHNT and YYREEE (reference sequence).

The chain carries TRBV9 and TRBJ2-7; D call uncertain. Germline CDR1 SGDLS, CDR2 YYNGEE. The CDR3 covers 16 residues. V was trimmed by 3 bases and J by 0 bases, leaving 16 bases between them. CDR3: CASSGQVASSSYEQYF. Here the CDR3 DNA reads TGTGCCAGCAGCGGCCAAGTCGCTTCGAGCTCCTACGAGCAGTACTTC.

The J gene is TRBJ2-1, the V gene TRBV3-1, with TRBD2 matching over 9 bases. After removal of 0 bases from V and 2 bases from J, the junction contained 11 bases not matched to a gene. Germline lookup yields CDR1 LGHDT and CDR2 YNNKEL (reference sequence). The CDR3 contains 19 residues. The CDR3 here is CASSQDPFSGGRTYNEQFF. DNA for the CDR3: TGTGCCAGCAGCCAAGACCCCTTTAGCGGGGGCCGAACCTACAATGAGCAGTTCTTC.

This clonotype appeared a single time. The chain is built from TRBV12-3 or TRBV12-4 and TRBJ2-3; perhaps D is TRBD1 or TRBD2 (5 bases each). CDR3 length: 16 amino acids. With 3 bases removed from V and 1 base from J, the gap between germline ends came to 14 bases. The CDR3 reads CASSLGAEQGTDTQYF. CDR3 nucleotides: TGTGCCAGCAGTTTGGGAGCTGAACAGGGCACAGATACGCAGTATTTT.

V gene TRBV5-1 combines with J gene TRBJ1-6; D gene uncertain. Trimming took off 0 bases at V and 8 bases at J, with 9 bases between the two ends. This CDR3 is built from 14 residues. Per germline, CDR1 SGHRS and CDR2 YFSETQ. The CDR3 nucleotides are TGCGCCAGCAGCTTGGAGGGCAGAGATTCACCCCTCCACTTT. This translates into CASSLEGRDSPLHF.

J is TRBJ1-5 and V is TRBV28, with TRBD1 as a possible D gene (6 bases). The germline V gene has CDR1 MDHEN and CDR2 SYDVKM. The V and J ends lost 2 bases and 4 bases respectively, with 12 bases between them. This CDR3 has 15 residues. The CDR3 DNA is TGTGCCAGCAGTTTAGATATCAGGGGAAATCAGCCCCAGCATTTT. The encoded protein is CASSLDIRGNQPQHF.

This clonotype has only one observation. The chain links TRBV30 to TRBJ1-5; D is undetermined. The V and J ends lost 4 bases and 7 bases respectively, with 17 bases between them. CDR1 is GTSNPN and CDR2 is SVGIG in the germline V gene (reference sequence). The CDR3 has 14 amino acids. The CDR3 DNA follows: TGTGCCTGGACCCATGCGGGTGTATTCCAGCCCCAGCATTTT. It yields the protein CAWTHAGVFQPQHF.

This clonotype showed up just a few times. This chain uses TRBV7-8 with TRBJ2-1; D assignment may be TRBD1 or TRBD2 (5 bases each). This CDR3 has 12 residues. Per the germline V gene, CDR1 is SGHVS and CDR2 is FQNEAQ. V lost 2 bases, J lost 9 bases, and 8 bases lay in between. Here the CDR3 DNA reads TGTGCCAGCAGCTTATATGGGGGTGAGCAGTTCTTC. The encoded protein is CASSLYGGEQFF.

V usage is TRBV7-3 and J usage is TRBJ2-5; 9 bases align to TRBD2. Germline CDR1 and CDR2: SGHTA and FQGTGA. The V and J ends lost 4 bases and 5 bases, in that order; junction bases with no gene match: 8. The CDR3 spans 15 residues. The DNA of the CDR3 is TGTGCCAGCAGCTCCGGACTAGCGAGGCGTGAGACCCAGTACTTC. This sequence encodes CASSSGLARRETQYF.

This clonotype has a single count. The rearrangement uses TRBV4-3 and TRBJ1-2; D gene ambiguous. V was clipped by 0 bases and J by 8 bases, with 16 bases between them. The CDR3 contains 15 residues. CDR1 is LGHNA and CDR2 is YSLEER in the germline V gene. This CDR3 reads CASSQEGRARGGYTF. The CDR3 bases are TGCGCCAGCAGCCAAGAGGGGAGGGCCCGAGGGGGCTACACCTTC.

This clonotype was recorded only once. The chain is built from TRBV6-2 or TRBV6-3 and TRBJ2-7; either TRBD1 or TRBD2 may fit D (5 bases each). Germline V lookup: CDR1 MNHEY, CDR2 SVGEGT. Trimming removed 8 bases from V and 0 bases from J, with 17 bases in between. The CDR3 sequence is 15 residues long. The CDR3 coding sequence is TGTGCCAGCGTGGGGGACCACGCGAGCTCCTACGAGCAGTACTTC. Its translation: CASVGDHASSYEQYF.

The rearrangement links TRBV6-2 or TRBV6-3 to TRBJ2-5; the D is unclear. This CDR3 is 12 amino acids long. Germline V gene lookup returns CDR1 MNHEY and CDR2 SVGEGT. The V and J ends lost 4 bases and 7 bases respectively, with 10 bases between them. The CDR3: CASSSTTGTQYF. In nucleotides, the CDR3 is TGTGCCAGCAGTTCCACCACCGGGACCCAGTACTTC.

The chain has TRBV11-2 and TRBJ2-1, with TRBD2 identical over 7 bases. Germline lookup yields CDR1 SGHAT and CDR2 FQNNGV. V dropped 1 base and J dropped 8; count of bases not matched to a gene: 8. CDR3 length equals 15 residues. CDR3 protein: CASSLGRGVRDEQFF. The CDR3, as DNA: TGTGCCAGCAGCTTAGGACGGGGGGTCCGCGATGAGCAGTTCTTC.

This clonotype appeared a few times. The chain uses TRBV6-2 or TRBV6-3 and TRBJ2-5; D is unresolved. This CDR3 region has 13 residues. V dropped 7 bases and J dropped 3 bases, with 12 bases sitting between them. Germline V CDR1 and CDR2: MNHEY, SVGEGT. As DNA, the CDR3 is TGTGCCAGCACCGAGCAGGTAGAAGAGACCCAGTACTTC. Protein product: CASTEQVEETQYF.

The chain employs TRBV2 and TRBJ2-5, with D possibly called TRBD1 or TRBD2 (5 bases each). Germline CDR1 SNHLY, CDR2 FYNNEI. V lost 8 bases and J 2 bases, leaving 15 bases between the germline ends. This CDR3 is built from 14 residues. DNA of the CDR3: TGTGCCAGCGGAGACCGGGACGGACAAGAGACCCAGTACTTC. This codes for CASGDRDGQETQYF.

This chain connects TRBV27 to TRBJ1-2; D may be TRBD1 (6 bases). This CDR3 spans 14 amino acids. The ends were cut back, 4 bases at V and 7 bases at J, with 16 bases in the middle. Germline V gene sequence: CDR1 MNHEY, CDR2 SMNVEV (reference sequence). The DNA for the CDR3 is TGTGCCAGCAGTTCGCAGCCAGGGGTTGGTGGCTACACCTTC. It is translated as CASSSQPGVGGYTF.

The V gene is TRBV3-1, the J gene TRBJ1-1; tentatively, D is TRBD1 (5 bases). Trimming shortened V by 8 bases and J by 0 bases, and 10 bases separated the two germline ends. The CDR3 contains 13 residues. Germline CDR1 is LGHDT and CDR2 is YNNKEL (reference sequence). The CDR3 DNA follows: TGTGCCAGCTCGGGGGAGATGAACACTGAAGCTTTCTTT. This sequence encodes CASSGEMNTEAFF.

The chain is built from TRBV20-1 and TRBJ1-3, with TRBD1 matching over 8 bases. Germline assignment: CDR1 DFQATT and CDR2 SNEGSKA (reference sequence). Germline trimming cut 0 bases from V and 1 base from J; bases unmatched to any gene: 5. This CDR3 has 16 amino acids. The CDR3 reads CSAREGDRISGNTIYF. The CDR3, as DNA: TGCAGTGCTAGAGAAGGGGACAGGATTTCTGGAAACACCATATATTTT.

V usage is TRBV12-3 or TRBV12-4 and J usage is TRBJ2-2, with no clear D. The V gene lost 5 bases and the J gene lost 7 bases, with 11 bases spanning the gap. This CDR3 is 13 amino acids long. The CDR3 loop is CASSPTRIGELFF. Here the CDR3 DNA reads TGTGCCAGCAGTCCAACACGAATCGGGGAGCTGTTTTTT.

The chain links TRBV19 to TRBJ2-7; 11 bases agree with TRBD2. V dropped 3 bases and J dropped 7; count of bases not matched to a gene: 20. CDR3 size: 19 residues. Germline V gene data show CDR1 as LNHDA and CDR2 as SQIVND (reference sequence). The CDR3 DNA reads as TGTGCCAGTAGTATCTATAGGGCCGGGACTAGCGGTCGTCGGGGAGAGCAGTACTTC. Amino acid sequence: CASSIYRAGTSGRRGEQYF. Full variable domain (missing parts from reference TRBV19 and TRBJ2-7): DGGITQSPKYLFRKEGQNVTLSCEQNLNHDAMYWYRQDPGQGLRLIYYSQIVNDFQKGDIAEGYSVSREKKESFPLTVTSAQKNPTAFYLCASSIYRAGTSGRRGEQYFGPGTRLTVT.

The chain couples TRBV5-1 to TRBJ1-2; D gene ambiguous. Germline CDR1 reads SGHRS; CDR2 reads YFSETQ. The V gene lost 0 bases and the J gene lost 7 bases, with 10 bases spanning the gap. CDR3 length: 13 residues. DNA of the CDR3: TGCGCCAGCAGCTTGGCCGGGGTCTCTGGCTACACCTTC. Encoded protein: CASSLAGVSGYTF.

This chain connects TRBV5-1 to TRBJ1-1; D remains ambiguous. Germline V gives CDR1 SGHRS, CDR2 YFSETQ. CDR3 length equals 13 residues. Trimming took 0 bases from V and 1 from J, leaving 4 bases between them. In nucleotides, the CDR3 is TGCGCCAGCAGCTTGGAACGGAACACTGAAGCTTTCTTT. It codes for CASSLERNTEAFF.

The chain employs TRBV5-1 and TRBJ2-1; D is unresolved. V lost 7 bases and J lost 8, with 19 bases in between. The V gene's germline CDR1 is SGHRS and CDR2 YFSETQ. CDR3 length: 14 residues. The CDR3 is CASVLGSTNDEQFF. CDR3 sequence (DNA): TGCGCCAGCGTCCTTGGTTCAACGAACGATGAGCAGTTCTTC.

CDR3 sequence (DNA): TGTGCCAGCAGTTTCCAGCGGGAAGGGGAGCTGTTTTTT. It is translated as CASSFQREGELFF. The chain combines TRBV12-3 or TRBV12-4 with TRBJ2-2, with TRBD2 matching over 7 bases. This CDR3 is built from 13 residues. Unmatched junction bases numbered 3, after V lost 3 bases and J lost 8 bases.